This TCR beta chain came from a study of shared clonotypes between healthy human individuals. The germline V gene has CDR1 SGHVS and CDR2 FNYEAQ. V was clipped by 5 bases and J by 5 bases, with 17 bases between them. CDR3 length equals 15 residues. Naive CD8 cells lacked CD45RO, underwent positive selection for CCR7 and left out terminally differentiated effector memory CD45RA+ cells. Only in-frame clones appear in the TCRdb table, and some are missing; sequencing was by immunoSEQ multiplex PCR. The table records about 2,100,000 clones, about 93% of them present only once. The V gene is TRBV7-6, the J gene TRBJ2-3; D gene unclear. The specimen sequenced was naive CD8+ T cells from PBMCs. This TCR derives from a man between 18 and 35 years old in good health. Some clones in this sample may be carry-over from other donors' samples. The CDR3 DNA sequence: TGTGCCAGCAGCCCCCGAGCCAACCTTGAAGATACGCAGTATTTT. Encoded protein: CASSPRANLEDTQYF. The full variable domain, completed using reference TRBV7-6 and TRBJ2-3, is GAGVSQSPRYKVTKRGQDVALRCDPISGHVSLYWYRQALGQGPEFLTYFNYEAQQDKSGLPNDRFSAERPEGSISTLTIQRTEQRDSAMYRCASSPRANLEDTQYFGPGTRLTVL.